This T cell receptor (beta chain) was identified in a study of vaccination and CD4 T cells after COVID-19. Once obtained from cultured CD4+ T cells, the DNA was sequenced using the Oncomine TCR Beta short-read assay. MiXCR, run by TCRdb on the PCR reads, gives a single entry per CDR3 protein. The sample consists of thousands of distinct CDR3 sequences, about 59% of them appearing once. Treatment indicated: roughly ten-day PBMC culture with coronavirus spike peptide pools or control peptides (ViraFEST assay). In the ViraFEST assay, peptide-pool expansion preceded TCR sequencing of expanded clonotypes. For this clonotype: Its specificity is unknown.

The CDR3 consists of 13 residues. V lost 3 bases, J lost 10 bases, and 14 bases lay in between. Looked up from germline, CDR1 is SGHTA and CDR2 is FQGNSA. This clonotype originated in a human donor with COVID-19. The starting material was cultured CD4+ T cells from blood, obtained after SARS-CoV-2 vaccination. V gene TRBV7-2 combines with J gene TRBJ2-3; no firm D call. This chain's CDR3 is CASSFKHRSPQYF. In nucleotides, the CDR3 is TGTGCCAGCAGCTTTAAGCACCGTTCTCCGCAGTATTTT.